Described below is a single TCR beta chain sequence and its context. Its cognate antigen is unknown. This specimen belongs to a study of shared clonotypes between healthy human individuals. The overall study: The cohort had two women and three men, ages 18 to 49.

Regarding the study as a whole: Sorted-subset sequencing, rarefaction showed, was incomplete despite large depth.

V was pared by 4 bases and J by 1 base, with 15 bases between. CDR3 size: 16 residues. TCRdb keeps only in-frame clones here, not all; method: immunoSEQ multiplex PCR. In the table there are about 1 million clones, around four fifths of which are singletons. The chain is built from TRBV23-1 and TRBJ2-3, with D hard to call. TRBV23-1 is an ORF, with its function uncertain. Material for sequencing was memory CD4+ T cells sorted from blood. Subset of the sample: CD45RA-negative fraction. The receptor was isolated from a man between 18 and 29 years old in good health. CDR3 DNA: TGCGCCAGCAGTCCCCTTTGGGCAGTTGGCACAGATACGCAGTATTTT. Translating gives CASSPLWAVGTDTQYF.